The next 5 T cell receptor beta chains were all read from a single sample in a study of PD-1 blockade in classical Hodgkin lymphoma (dated by TCRdb to 2018 to 2020). Library preparation was by the immunoSEQ multiplex PCR assay. TCRdb holds this immuneACCESS table with in-frame rearrangements only. Some clones are missing; in checked studies, unresolved V genes explain under half, and the rest has no known cause. This sample holds 40,000 to 60,000 clones; 73% were observed only once. The top ten hold around 16% of the sample. Interpreted using the paper, the time point label stands for: cycle 2 day 1 (C2D1) of nivolumab. Relapse after autologous stem cell transplantation had occurred in all trial patients, and cohorts A, B and C were distinguished by prior brentuximab vedotin exposure. The source material was peripheral blood mononuclear cells (PBMCs), sampled before the second cycle of nivolumab. Receptors were obtained from a human donor with classical Hodgkin lymphoma.

The chain is built from TRBV6-5 and TRBJ1-2, with a weak D call TRBD1 (5 bases). Germline values: CDR1 MNHEY, CDR2 SVGAGI. The CDR3 is 13 amino acids. With 2 bases removed from V and 4 bases from J, the gap between germline ends came to 8 bases. For the CDR3, the DNA is TGTGCCAGCAGTTACGGGGGGGGCTATGGCTACACCTTC. Translating gives CASSYGGGYGYTF.

There are a few counts of this clone. The sample holds other DNA sequences that translate to the same CDR3. This rearrangement joins TRBV28 to TRBJ2-7, with TRBD2 identical over 13 bases. The CDR3 loop spans 17 amino acids. Germline V gene data show CDR1 as MDHEN and CDR2 as SYDVKM. The trim removed 2 bases at V and 2 bases at J, leaving 6 bases unmatched. CDR3 sequence: CASSLTPGTSGTYEQYF. In DNA, the CDR3 is TGTGCCAGCAGTTTAACACCAGGGACTAGCGGGACCTACGAGCAGTACTTC.

This chain uses TRBV2 with TRBJ1-2; D gene unclear. Trimming left V 2 bases short and J 4 bases short, with 17 bases between. Germline assignment: CDR1 SNHLY and CDR2 FYNNEI. This CDR3 is built from 16 residues. CDR3 sequence: CASSESPAQTVYGYTF. CDR3 bases: TGTGCCAGCAGTGAAAGTCCGGCGCAAACTGTCTATGGCTACACCTTC. Looking up the rest from reference TRBV2 and TRBJ1-2 gives the full variable domain: EPEVTQTPSHQVTQMGQEVILRCVPISNHLYFYWYRQILGQKVEFLVSFYNNEISEKSEIFDDQFSVERPDGSNFTLKIRSTKLEDSAMYFCASSESPAQTVYGYTFGSGTRLTVV.

Notes on this clone: The same CDR3 can be traced to other DNA sequences in this sample. This chain joins TRBV14 and TRBJ2-7; TRBD2 matches 9 bases. The CDR3 extends over 14 amino acids. Looked up from germline, CDR1 is SGHDN and CDR2 is FVKESK. The ends lost 5 bases at V and 1 base at J; junction bases unmatched: 3. The CDR3 is CASSSRGGSYEQYF. The CDR3 nucleotides are TGTGCCAGCAGCTCGCGGGGGGGTTCCTACGAGCAGTACTTC.

This clone was observed a handful of times. The chain joins TRBV7-9 to TRBJ1-1, with a possible D match to TRBD1 (5 bases). The CDR3 runs to 14 residues. Trimming took off 4 bases at V and 0 bases at J, with 9 bases between the two ends. The germline CDR1 and CDR2 sequences are SEHNR and FQNEAQ (reference sequence). Here the CDR3 DNA reads TGTGCCAGCAGCTCCAGGGAGATGAACACTGAAGCTTTCTTT. This gives the protein CASSSREMNTEAFF.